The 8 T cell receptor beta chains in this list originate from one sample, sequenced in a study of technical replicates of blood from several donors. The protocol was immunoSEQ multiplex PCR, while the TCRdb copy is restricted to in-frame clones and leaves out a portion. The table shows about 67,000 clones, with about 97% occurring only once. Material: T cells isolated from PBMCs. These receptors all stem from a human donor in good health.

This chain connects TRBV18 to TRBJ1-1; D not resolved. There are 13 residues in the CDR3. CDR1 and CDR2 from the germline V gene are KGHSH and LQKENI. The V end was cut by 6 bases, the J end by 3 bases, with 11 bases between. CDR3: CASSAERDTEAFF. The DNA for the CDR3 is TGTGCCAGCTCGGCAGAACGGGACACTGAAGCTTTCTTT.

CDR3 amino acids: CASSFQGRNTEAFF. Here the CDR3 DNA reads TGTGCCAGCAGCTTCCAGGGGAGGAACACTGAAGCTTTCTTT. The chain employs TRBV11-2 and TRBJ1-1; a possible D gene is TRBD1 (6 bases). V lost 3 bases, J lost 1 base, and 9 bases lay in between. The germline gives CDR1 SGHAT, CDR2 FQNNGV. The CDR3 covers 14 residues.

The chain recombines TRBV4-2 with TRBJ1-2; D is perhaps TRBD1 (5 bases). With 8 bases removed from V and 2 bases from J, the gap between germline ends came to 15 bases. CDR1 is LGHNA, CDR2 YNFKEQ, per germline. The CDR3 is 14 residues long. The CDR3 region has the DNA TGTGCCAGCCAAGGGTACGACAGAAACTATGGCTACACCTTC. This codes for CASQGYDRNYGYTF.

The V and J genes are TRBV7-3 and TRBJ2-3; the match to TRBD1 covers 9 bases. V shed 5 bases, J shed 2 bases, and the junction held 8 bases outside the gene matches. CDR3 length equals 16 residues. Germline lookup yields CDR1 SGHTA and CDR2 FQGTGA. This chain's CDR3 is CASSGGRDRATDTQYF. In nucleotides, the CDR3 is TGTGCCAGCAGCGGGGGCCGGGACAGGGCCACAGATACGCAGTATTTT.

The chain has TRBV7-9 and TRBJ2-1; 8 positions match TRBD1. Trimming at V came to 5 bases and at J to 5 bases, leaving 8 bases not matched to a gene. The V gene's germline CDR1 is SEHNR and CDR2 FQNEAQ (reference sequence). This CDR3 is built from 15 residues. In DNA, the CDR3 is TGTGCCAGCAGCCGAGATAGGACAGGGCACAATGAGCAGTTCTTC. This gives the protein CASSRDRTGHNEQFF.

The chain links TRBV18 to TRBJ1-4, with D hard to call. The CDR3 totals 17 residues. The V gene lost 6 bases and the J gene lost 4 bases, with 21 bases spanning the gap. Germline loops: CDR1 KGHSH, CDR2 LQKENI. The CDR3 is CASSRFTLRVGNEKLFF. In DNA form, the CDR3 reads TGTGCCAGCTCCCGCTTCACACTCCGGGTCGGTAATGAAAAACTGTTTTTT.

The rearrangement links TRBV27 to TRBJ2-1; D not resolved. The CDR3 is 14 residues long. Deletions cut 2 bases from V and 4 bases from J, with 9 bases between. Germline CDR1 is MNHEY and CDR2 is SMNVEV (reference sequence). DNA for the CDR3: TGTGCCAGCAGTTTAACGGAGCTATACAATGAGCAGTTCTTC. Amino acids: CASSLTELYNEQFF.

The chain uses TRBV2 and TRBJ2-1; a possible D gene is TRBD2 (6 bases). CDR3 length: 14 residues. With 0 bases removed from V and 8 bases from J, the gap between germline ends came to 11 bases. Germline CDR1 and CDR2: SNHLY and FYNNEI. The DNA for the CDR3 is TGTGCCAGCAGTGAAGCGATCTCGGGGGATGAGCAGTTCTTC. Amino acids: CASSEAISGDEQFF.